Following are 29 T cell receptor beta chains from one sample sequenced in a study of PD-L1 blockade in urothelial cancer. Sequencing used immunoSEQ multiplex PCR; TCRdb keeps in-frame clones, though not all of them. The data show about 35,000 clones, more than 35% seen once. The input for sequencing was tumor tissue, taken before atezolizumab (anti-PD-L1) treatment. Source of these receptors: a man in his fifties or sixties with urothelial cancer.

In its sample, this clone was seen a few times. The chain links TRBV27 to TRBJ1-6; perhaps TRBD1 as D (5 bases). Trimming removed 2 bases at V and 7 bases at J, with 12 bases between. The CDR3 is 15 residues long. The germline CDR1 and CDR2 sequences are MNHEY and SMNVEV (reference sequence). CDR3: CASSLGGVTNSPLHF. The DNA of the CDR3 is TGTGCCAGCAGTTTAGGGGGGGTTACGAATTCACCCCTCCACTTT.

This clone was seen only a few times. The CDR3 nucleotides are TGTGCCAGCAGTGGACTAGCGGGTTCCTACGAGCAGTACTTC. Its translation: CASSGLAGSYEQYF. The chain uses TRBV9 and TRBJ2-7; 11 nucleotides agree with TRBD2. The CDR3 extends over 14 amino acids. Losses at the gene ends were 5 bases for V and 1 base for J; bases not matched to a gene: 2. Per germline, CDR1 SGDLS and CDR2 YYNGEE. Based on the CDR3 plus reference TRBV9 and TRBJ2-7, the full variable domain is DSGVTQTPKHLITATGQRVTLRCSPRSGDLSVYWYQQSLDQGLQFLIQYYNGEERAKGNILERFSAQQFPDLHSELNLSSLELGDSALYFCASSGLAGSYEQYFGPGTRLTVT.

This chain connects TRBV19 to TRBJ2-2; 9 bases are a match to TRBD1. V trimming: 6 bases; J trimming: 7 bases; junction bases outside the gene matches: 9. The germline gives CDR1 LNHDA, CDR2 SQIVND (reference sequence). This CDR3 is 15 amino acids long. The CDR3 nucleotides read TGTGCCAGTAGGCCGGGACAGGGTATTTTCGGGGAGCTGTTTTTT. Its translation: CASRPGQGIFGELFF. Together with reference TRBV19 and TRBJ2-2, the CDR3 gives the full variable domain: DGGITQSPKYLFRKEGQNVTLSCEQNLNHDAMYWYRQDPGQGLRLIYYSQIVNDFQKGDIAEGYSVSREKKESFPLTVTSAQKNPTAFYLCASRPGQGIFGELFFGEGSRLTVL.

The rearrangement joins TRBV15 to TRBJ1-5, with D tentatively TRBD1 (5 bases). V lost 0 bases, J lost 4 bases, and 19 bases lay in between. The CDR3 contains 18 residues. Germline CDR1 LNHNV, CDR2 YYDKDF (reference sequence). The CDR3 loop is CATSRDYFGAGRNQPQHF. CDR3 DNA sequence: TGTGCCACCAGCAGAGATTACTTCGGGGCAGGAAGGAATCAGCCCCAGCATTTT. The whole variable domain, filled in from reference TRBV15 and TRBJ1-5, reads DAMVIQNPRYQVTQFGKPVTLSCSQTLNHNVMYWYQQKSSQAPKLLFHYYDKDFNNEADTPDNFQSRRPNTSFCFLDIRSPGLGDTAMYLCATSRDYFGAGRNQPQHFGDGTRLSIL.

V and J are TRBV11-3 and TRBJ2-3, with TRBD2 identical over 8 bases. J was trimmed by 3 bases and V by 5 bases; bases with no gene match: 10. This CDR3 is 16 amino acids long. CDR1 is SGHNT, CDR2 YENEEA, per germline. In DNA form, the CDR3 reads TGTGCCAGCAGCCGTAGCGGGGCAACGCGTACAGATACGCAGTATTTT. It is translated as CASSRSGATRTDTQYF.

The chain is built from TRBV6-8 and TRBJ2-2, with 15 bases that match TRBD2. The CDR3 has 18 residues. Germline lookup yields CDR1 MNHGY and CDR2 SAAAGT. V trimming: 6 bases; J trimming: 4 bases; junction bases outside the gene matches: 9. CDR3 nucleotide sequence: TGTGCCAGCAGAAGAGGACTAGCGGGGGGGCTCGGCACCGGGGAGCTGTTTTTT. Its protein product is CASRRGLAGGLGTGELFF.

The V gene is TRBV19, the J gene TRBJ1-3; D is undetermined. Germline V gene lookup returns CDR1 LNHDA and CDR2 SQIVND (reference sequence). The CDR3 is 14 residues long. V lost 6 bases and J lost 0, with 9 bases in between. Written as DNA, the CDR3 is TGTGCCAGTAGGAGCGACTTCTCTGGAAACACCATATATTTT. It codes for CASRSDFSGNTIYF.

This clone appeared a few times. The J gene is TRBJ2-7, the V gene TRBV29-1; D uncertain. Germline CDR1 and CDR2: SQVTM and ANQGSEA. V lost 4 bases and J lost 0, with 13 bases in between. The CDR3 is 14 amino acids. DNA for the CDR3: TGCAGCGTTGGCTACAGCCGACGCTCCTACGAGCAGTACTTC. Its protein product is CSVGYSRRSYEQYF.

The V call is TRBV29-1, the J call TRBJ2-1, with 7 bases that match TRBD2. The CDR3 has 14 residues. Germline values: CDR1 SQVTM, CDR2 ANQGSEA. Germline trimming cut 5 bases from V and 6 bases from J; bases unmatched to any gene: 10. The DNA of the CDR3 is TGCAGCGTTTCGTGGCTAAGCGGGACCAATGAGCAGTTCTTC. As protein: CSVSWLSGTNEQFF.

The genes are TRBV29-1 and TRBJ2-7, with D hard to call. The CDR3 extends over 13 amino acids. V was pared by 3 bases and J by 2 bases, with 11 bases between. From germline, CDR1 is SQVTM and CDR2 ANQGSEA. The CDR3 coding sequence is TGCAGCGTTGAGGGCAGGACCCCCTACGAGCAGTACTTC. Protein product: CSVEGRTPYEQYF.

This clone has ten or more counts. The chain is built from TRBV11-3 and TRBJ1-4, with D uncertain. The germline CDR1 and CDR2 sequences are SGHNT and YENEEA. The CDR3 is 14 amino acids. Trimming shortened V by 3 bases and J by 5 bases, and 10 bases separated the two germline ends. In nucleotides, the CDR3 is TGTGCCAGCAGCTTCCGCAGGTTCAATGAAAAACTGTTTTTT. Translated: CASSFRRFNEKLFF.

The chain recombines TRBV10-2 with TRBJ2-1; TRBD2 matches at 7 bases. The V and J ends lost 2 bases and 5 bases, in that order; junction bases with no gene match: 6. This CDR3 is 15 amino acids long. Germline lookup yields CDR1 WSHSY and CDR2 SAAADI. In nucleotides, the CDR3 is TGCGCCAGCAGTGAGAGTGGGAGGGCTCACAATGAGCAGTTCTTC. Encoded protein: CASSESGRAHNEQFF.

This sequence joins TRBV19 and TRBJ1-4, with 8 bases that match TRBD1. V shed 5 bases, J shed 12 bases, and the junction held 11 bases outside the gene matches. The germline CDR1 and CDR2 sequences are LNHDA and SQIVND (reference sequence). The CDR3 is 14 amino acids. For the CDR3, the DNA is TGTGCCAGTAGTCAACCGGGACAGGTTTTTCAACTGTTTTTT. It translates to CASSQPGQVFQLFF.

The chain combines TRBV30 with TRBJ1-5; 8 bases align to TRBD1. The V gene end was trimmed by 1 base and the J gene end by 5 bases; junction bases not matched to a gene: 1. CDR3 length: 13 residues. The V gene's germline CDR1 is GTSNPN and CDR2 SVGIG (reference sequence). The CDR3 spells CAWSAGGDQPQHF. CDR3 DNA sequence: TGTGCCTGGAGTGCAGGGGGCGATCAGCCCCAGCATTTT. The full variable domain, its missing parts supplied by reference TRBV30 and TRBJ1-5, is SQTIHQWPATLVQPVGSPLSLECTVEGTSNPNLYWYRQAAGRGLQLLFYSVGIGQISSEVPQNLSASRPQDRQFILSSKKLLLSDSGFYLCAWSAGGDQPQHFGDGTRLSIL.

As DNA, the CDR3 is TGTGCCACCAGCAGAGAGGGACAGGGGTCTGAAGCTTTCTTT. Residues: CATSREGQGSEAFF. The chain employs TRBV15 and TRBJ1-1; the match to TRBD1 covers 10 bases. CDR3 size: 14 residues. The V gene end was trimmed by 0 bases and the J gene end by 6 bases; junction bases not matched to a gene: 1. Germline CDR1 LNHNV, CDR2 YYDKDF (reference sequence). The full variable domain, with the rest looked up from reference TRBV15 and TRBJ1-1, is DAMVIQNPRYQVTQFGKPVTLSCSQTLNHNVMYWYQQKSSQAPKLLFHYYDKDFNNEADTPDNFQSRRPNTSFCFLDIRSPGLGDTAMYLCATSREGQGSEAFFGQGTRLTVV.

Here the CDR3 reads CASSPSGVNQPQHF. The CDR3, as DNA: TGTGCCAGTTCGCCCAGTGGGGTCAATCAGCCCCAGCATTTT. The chain links TRBV19 to TRBJ1-5, with no clear D. In germline, CDR1 is LNHDA, CDR2 SQIVND (reference sequence). The CDR3 spans 14 residues. Trimming left V 8 bases short and J 3 bases short, with 14 bases between.

This chain joins TRBV12-5 and TRBJ2-7; no firm D call. The CDR3 has 12 amino acids. Germline V gene data show CDR1 as LGHNT and CDR2 as FRNRAP. The germline V and J ends were trimmed by 3 bases and 0 bases, with 3 bases remaining between them. The chain's CDR3 is CASGLGSYEQYF. DNA for the CDR3: TGTGCTAGTGGTTTAGGCTCCTACGAGCAGTACTTC.

The chain uses TRBV19 and TRBJ2-1; 13 nucleotides agree with TRBD2. This CDR3 is built from 15 residues. Unmatched junction bases numbered 7, after V lost 5 bases and J lost 9 bases. Germline V gives CDR1 LNHDA, CDR2 SQIVND (reference sequence). The CDR3 bases are TGTGCCAGTAGTTATCGGACTAGCGGGAGAGGTGAGCAGTTCTTC. This codes for CASSYRTSGRGEQFF.

The chain links TRBV16 to TRBJ1-2; no definite D call. V dropped 0 bases and J dropped 8 bases, with 10 bases sitting between them. The CDR3 totals 13 residues. CDR1 is KGHSY and CDR2 is FQNENV in the germline V gene. This CDR3 reads CASSQSKEAGYTF. CDR3 DNA sequence: TGTGCCAGCAGCCAATCGAAGGAGGCGGGCTACACCTTC.

This clone was seen only a few times. The chain has TRBV6-4 and TRBJ1-5; D is unresolved. Germline CDR1 and CDR2: MRHNA and SNTAGT. Trimming took off 5 bases at V and 7 bases at J, with 18 bases between the two ends. The CDR3 runs to 15 residues. DNA for the CDR3: TGTGCCAGCAGTCGAGGGAATAACGTCGCGCAGCCCCAGCATTTT. This sequence encodes CASSRGNNVAQPQHF.

This clone was detected only a few times. This sequence joins TRBV11-3 and TRBJ2-7; 9 nucleotides line up with TRBD2. The ends lost 5 bases at V and 6 bases at J; junction bases unmatched: 8. The germline CDR1 and CDR2 sequences are SGHNT and YENEEA. This CDR3 is 14 amino acids long. The CDR3 protein is CASSPEREAGEQYF. The CDR3 DNA sequence: TGTGCCAGCAGCCCTGAGCGGGAGGCTGGCGAGCAGTACTTC.

This chain uses TRBV7-1 with TRBJ2-3; possible D gene TRBD2, 5 bases. TRBV7-1 is an ORF, and what it does is uncertain. V was clipped by 3 bases and J by 5 bases, with 9 bases between them. CDR3 size: 13 residues. CDR3 sequence (DNA): TGTGCCAGCAGCTCCCAGGAGGTAGATACGCAGTATTTT. Amino acids: CASSSQEVDTQYF.

This chain links TRBV18 with TRBJ2-2, with 8 bases aligning to TRBD1. The trim removed 2 bases at V and 5 bases at J, leaving 4 bases unmatched. CDR3 length: 15 amino acids. Germline V gives CDR1 KGHSH, CDR2 LQKENI. CDR3 amino acids: CASSPGTGSTGELFF. CDR3 coding DNA: TGTGCCAGCTCACCAGGGACAGGCTCTACCGGGGAGCTGTTTTTT.

The chain has TRBV29-1 and TRBJ2-7, with D possibly matching TRBD1 (7 bases). This CDR3 contains 15 residues. From germline, CDR1 is SQVTM and CDR2 ANQGSEA. V dropped 1 base and J dropped 0 bases, with 13 bases sitting between them. DNA for the CDR3: TGCAGCGTTGAAGTTGGGCAGGGGGGCTCCTACGAGCAGTACTTC. It codes for CSVEVGQGGSYEQYF.

This clone was detected only a few times. This sequence joins TRBV9 and TRBJ2-2, with 11 nucleotides matching TRBD2. V shed 6 bases, J shed 4 bases, and the junction held 5 bases outside the gene matches. CDR3 length: 15 amino acids. Germline assignment: CDR1 SGDLS and CDR2 YYNGEE. For the CDR3, the DNA is TGTGCCAGCATACGACTAGCGGGGCCCACCGGGGAGCTGTTTTTT. It encodes CASIRLAGPTGELFF.

This clone came up a few times. The V and J genes are TRBV5-1 and TRBJ1-4; no firm D call. The length of the CDR3 is 14 residues. V gave up 4 bases and J gave up 6 bases, with 13 bases separating them. The germline CDR1 and CDR2 sequences are SGHRS and YFSETQ. The CDR3: CASSQVLGDEKLFF. The DNA of the CDR3 is TGCGCCAGCAGCCAAGTGTTGGGCGATGAAAAACTGTTTTTT.

This clone was detected many times. The CDR3 region is CASRPTGPGQTQYF. Written as DNA, the CDR3 is TGTGCCAGCAGGCCCACGGGTCCTGGCCAGACCCAGTACTTC. V gene TRBV6-8 combines with J gene TRBJ2-5; D uncertain. This CDR3 contains 14 residues. Trimming pared 6 bases from V and 6 bases from J, leaving 17 bases between. Germline CDR1 MNHGY, CDR2 SAAAGT.

Details on this clone: The DNA is left out, because the CDR3 cannot be placed on it with certainty; the CDR3 is given as TCRdb lists it. The chain uses TRBV12-1 and TRBJ2-7; the D call in the table, TRBD2, was not verified against the DNA. TRBV12-1 is annotated as a pseudogene. Counting both end residues, the CDR3 totals 16 amino acids. Here the CDR3 reads CASSRRVGLGSYEQYF.

On this clone: Germline is not matched at one junction end, which may reflect a read error. The rearrangement uses TRBV18 and TRBJ1-2, with 7 positions matching TRBD1. The V gene's germline CDR1 is KGHSH and CDR2 LQKENI. The CDR3 spans 13 residues. The CDR3 loop reads CTSSPTGDYGYTF. CDR3 coding DNA: TGTACCAGCTCACCCACAGGGGACTATGGCTACACCTTC.